The next 25 T cell receptor beta chains were all read from a single sample in a study of blood T cell repertoires in COVID-19. TCRdb's copy holds only in-frame clones and misses some; the assay was immunoSEQ multiplex PCR. The sample yields around 150,000 clones, around 87% seen once. The sequencing input was peripheral blood. These receptors originate from a man aged 18-30 years with acute or convalescent COVID-19.

This chain connects TRBV2 to TRBJ2-1; 7 nucleotides align to TRBD2. From germline, CDR1 is SNHLY and CDR2 FYNNEI. V shed 1 base, J shed 7 bases, and the junction held 10 bases outside the gene matches. This CDR3 is built from 16 residues. The CDR3 DNA reads as TGTGCCAGCAGTGAAGGGTCGCTAGCGGCGGGGAATGAGCAGTTCTTC. As protein: CASSEGSLAAGNEQFF. Based on the CDR3 plus reference TRBV2 and TRBJ2-1, the full variable domain is EPEVTQTPSHQVTQMGQEVILRCVPISNHLYFYWYRQILGQKVEFLVSFYNNEISEKSEIFDDQFSVERPDGSNFTLKIRSTKLEDSAMYFCASSEGSLAAGNEQFFGPGTRLTVL.

The rearrangement links TRBV6-1 to TRBJ1-2; possible D gene TRBD1, 5 bases. This CDR3 has 16 amino acids. Trimming cost V 1 base and J 8 bases, with 20 bases left between them. Germline V CDR1 and CDR2: MNHNS, SASEGT. Here the CDR3 reads CASSEVGRGGGKGYTF. For the CDR3, the DNA is TGTGCCAGCAGTGAAGTCGGCCGGGGGGGAGGGAAGGGCTACACCTTC.

The chain carries TRBV7-2 and TRBJ2-1; 10 nucleotides line up with TRBD1. Germline V lookup: CDR1 SGHTA, CDR2 FQGNSA. V shed 3 bases and J 2 bases; nucleotides not matched to a gene: 1. CDR3 size: 15 residues. CDR3 residues: CASSLTGGTYNEQFF. The DNA of the CDR3 is TGTGCCAGCAGCTTGACAGGGGGCACCTACAATGAGCAGTTCTTC.

The rearrangement uses TRBV5-4 and TRBJ2-1, with TRBD1 matching 11 bases. V gave up 4 bases and J gave up 4 bases; unmatched junction bases: 4. Germline loops: CDR1 SGHNT, CDR2 YYREEE (reference sequence). The CDR3 is made up of 15 amino acids. This CDR3 is CASSPDRGLYNEQFF. CDR3 DNA: TGTGCCAGCAGCCCGGACAGGGGGCTGTACAATGAGCAGTTCTTC.

The chain couples TRBV7-9 to TRBJ1-2; TRBD1 matches 11 bases. Trimming removed 5 bases from V and 3 bases from J; junction bases left unmatched: 8. From germline, CDR1 is SEHNR and CDR2 FQNEAQ (reference sequence). CDR3 length: 16 amino acids. The CDR3 here is CASSQGQGGADYGYTF. CDR3 sequence (DNA): TGTGCCAGCAGCCAGGGACAGGGGGGCGCAGACTATGGCTACACCTTC.

The gene calls are TRBV21-1 and TRBJ1-1; no check of the table's D call, TRBD1, against the DNA was made. TRBV21-1 is flagged as a pseudogene. The CDR3 consists of 15 residues. The CDR3 loop is CASSKGGRRVTEAFF. CDR3 DNA sequence: TGTGCCAGCAGCAAAGGGGGCAGGAGAGTCACTGAAGCTTTCTTT.

Note on this clone: The same CDR3 also results from other DNA sequences found in this sample. This chain joins TRBV6-5 and TRBJ1-2; 9 bases match TRBD1. CDR3 length: 15 residues. V gave up 2 bases and J gave up 3 bases; unmatched junction bases: 4. Germline-derived CDR1 and CDR2 are MNHEY and SVGAGI. The CDR3 protein is CASSYGTGLDYGYTF. The DNA of the CDR3 is TGTGCCAGCAGTTACGGGACAGGGCTCGACTATGGCTACACCTTC.

The chain uses TRBV27 and TRBJ2-1, with TRBD2 identical over 9 bases. The V gene's germline CDR1 is MNHEY and CDR2 SMNVEV (reference sequence). Losses at the gene ends were 2 bases for V and 7 bases for J; bases not matched to a gene: 6. CDR3 length: 15 residues. The DNA of the CDR3 is TGTGCCAGCAGTTTAAGACTAGCGGTGGTAAATGAGCAGTTCTTC. Translation: CASSLRLAVVNEQFF.

The rearrangement joins TRBV9 to TRBJ1-1; TRBD1 agrees at 7 bases. From germline, CDR1 is SGDLS and CDR2 YYNGEE. After removal of 4 bases from V and 5 bases from J, the junction contained 8 bases not matched to a gene. This CDR3 is 14 amino acids long. The DNA for the CDR3 is TGTGCCAGCAGCCCGAAGACAGGGAATACTGAAGCTTTCTTT. Amino acids: CASSPKTGNTEAFF. Full variable domain (rest looked up from reference TRBV9 and TRBJ1-1): DSGVTQTPKHLITATGQRVTLRCSPRSGDLSVYWYQQSLDQGLQFLIQYYNGEERAKGNILERFSAQQFPDLHSELNLSSLELGDSALYFCASSPKTGNTEAFFGQGTRLTVV.

The V gene is TRBV18, the J gene TRBJ1-4; D remains ambiguous. This CDR3 is built from 14 residues. Germline V gives CDR1 KGHSH, CDR2 LQKENI. V gave up 6 bases and J gave up 4 bases, with 12 bases separating them. DNA of the CDR3: TGTGCCAGCTCCCTCGTAGGCGGTAATGAAAAACTGTTTTTT. It specifies CASSLVGGNEKLFF.

V usage is TRBV7-8 and J usage is TRBJ1-6, with TRBD1 identical over 7 bases. V lost 5 bases and J lost 10; bases outside the gene matches: 8. Germline V gene lookup returns CDR1 SGHVS and CDR2 FQNEAQ. The CDR3 is 14 amino acids. CDR3 sequence (DNA): TGTGCCAGCAGCGTAATAGGGGGCGGGTCACCCCTCCACTTT. This gives the protein CASSVIGGGSPLHF. Full variable domain (outside the CDR3, taken from reference TRBV7-8 and TRBJ1-6): GAGVSQSPRYKVAKRGQDVALRCDPISGHVSLFWYQQALGQGPEFLTYFQNEAQLDKSGLPSDRFFAERPEGSVSTLKIQRTQQEDSAVYLCASSVIGGGSPLHFGNGTRLTVT.

The chain uses TRBV4-1 and TRBJ2-3, with D possibly TRBD1 on 7 matching bases. Per the germline V gene, CDR1 is MGHRA and CDR2 is YSYEKL. The CDR3 runs 15 residues. Trimming took 4 bases from V and 2 from J, leaving 13 bases between them. Here the CDR3 reads CASSPAGQITDTQYF. The CDR3 DNA is TGCGCCAGCAGCCCCGCGGGACAGATCACAGATACGCAGTATTTT.

The gene calls are TRBV7-9 and TRBJ1-2, with D tentatively TRBD1 (6 bases). CDR3 length equals 13 residues. Germline V gene lookup returns CDR1 SEHNR and CDR2 FQNEAQ (reference sequence). The V gene lost 5 bases and the J gene lost 5 bases, with 12 bases spanning the gap. CDR3 sequence (DNA): TGTGCCAGCAGCCCCCCGACAGGATATGGCTACACCTTC. Its protein product is CASSPPTGYGYTF.

The V gene is TRBV7-9, the J gene TRBJ1-1, with 7 bases that match TRBD1. Germline V gives CDR1 SEHNR, CDR2 FQNEAQ (reference sequence). The CDR3 is made up of 14 amino acids. The V gene end was trimmed by 5 bases and the J gene end by 5 bases; junction bases not matched to a gene: 8. The CDR3 here is CASSPHSTGTEAFF. For the CDR3, the DNA is TGTGCCAGCAGCCCTCACTCGACAGGGACTGAAGCTTTCTTT.

The J gene is TRBJ1-5, the V gene TRBV28, with a weak D call TRBD1 (5 bases). The germline V and J ends were trimmed by 1 base and 2 bases, with 15 bases remaining between them. The V gene's germline CDR1 is MDHEN and CDR2 SYDVKM. The CDR3 spans 17 residues. This CDR3 is CASSLSRQLRGNQPQHF. The DNA of the CDR3 is TGTGCCAGCAGTTTATCGCGACAGCTTCGGGGCAATCAGCCCCAGCATTTT.

The V call is TRBV7-4, the J call TRBJ2-6, with D perhaps TRBD1 (5 bases). This CDR3 spans 18 amino acids. The V end lost 1 base, the J end lost 2 bases, and 15 bases lay between the germline ends. The germline V gene has CDR1 SGHVT and CDR2 SQSDAQ. DNA of the CDR3: TGTGCCAGCAGCTTAGGGCTGGGGCTGGAGACTGGGGCCAACGTCCTGACTTTC. Translated: CASSLGLGLETGANVLTF.

V is TRBV30 and J is TRBJ1-1, with TRBD1 as a possible D gene (5 bases). The CDR3 covers 12 residues. The germline V gene encodes CDR1 GTSNPN and CDR2 SVGIG (reference sequence). The ends were cut back, 0 bases at V and 11 bases at J, with 13 bases in the middle. CDR3 bases: TGTGCCTGGAGTGTACAGGCAGGGAAGGCTTTCTTT. Encoded protein: CAWSVQAGKAFF.

The V gene is TRBV5-1, the J gene TRBJ1-2, with D uncertain. There are 13 residues in the CDR3. Germline CDR1 and CDR2: SGHRS and YFSETQ. Trimming cost V 0 bases and J 8 bases, with 11 bases left between them. The CDR3 region has the DNA TGCGCCAGCAGCTTGGCCCCGGAGGGAGGCTACACCTTC. Amino acids: CASSLAPEGGYTF.

The rearrangement joins TRBV7-2 to TRBJ2-7, with 8 positions matching TRBD2. The J segment lost 6 bases and the V segment lost 1 base, leaving 2 bases of the junction unmatched. The V gene's germline CDR1 is SGHTA and CDR2 FQGNSA. This CDR3 has 13 amino acids. For the CDR3, the DNA is TGTGCCAGCAGCTTAGTTGGGACTAGCGAGCAGTACGTC. Protein product: CASSLVGTSEQYV.

J is TRBJ1-2 and V is TRBV12-3 or TRBV12-4; D gene uncertain. The CDR3 covers 13 residues. Trimming left V 6 bases short and J 5 bases short, with 13 bases between. The chain's CDR3 is CASSLRPGYGYTF. DNA of the CDR3: TGTGCCAGCAGCTTGAGACCGGGATATGGCTACACCTTC.

This clone was seen a handful of times. The V call is TRBV4-2, the J call TRBJ1-3; the match to TRBD1 covers 7 bases. The length of the CDR3 is 16 residues. V gave up 1 base and J gave up 3 bases; unmatched junction bases: 6. The V gene's germline CDR1 is LGHNA and CDR2 YNFKEQ. The CDR3 protein is CASSQVGQRNGNTIYF. CDR3 in DNA: TGTGCCAGCAGCCAAGTGGGACAGAGAAATGGAAACACCATATATTTT.

CDR3 in amino acids: CASSSQGRGEQYF. Here the CDR3 DNA reads TGTGCCAGCAGCTCACAGGGGAGAGGGGAGCAGTACTTC. V is TRBV7-2 and J is TRBJ2-7, with 7 bases identical to TRBD1. Germline V gene data show CDR1 as SGHTA and CDR2 as FQGNSA. Unmatched junction bases numbered 7, after V lost 4 bases and J lost 7 bases. The CDR3 spans 13 residues.

The CDR3 is CASSGTGGIREQYV. CDR3 DNA: TGTGCCAGCAGTGGTACAGGGGGGATCCGGGAGCAGTACGTC. V gene TRBV28 combines with J gene TRBJ2-7; 8 nucleotides agree with TRBD1. Trimming took 5 bases from V and 7 from J; bases not matched to a gene: 10. This CDR3 is 14 amino acids long. From germline, CDR1 is MDHEN and CDR2 SYDVKM.

This clone was seen a single time. The CDR3 nucleotides are TGTGCCAGCAGCCAAAGACAGCTAGCGGGGCCTCGTGATACGCAGTATTTT. It encodes CASSQRQLAGPRDTQYF. This chain uses TRBV4-2 with TRBJ2-3; 9 bases match TRBD2. The CDR3 is 17 residues long. The germline gives CDR1 LGHNA, CDR2 YNFKEQ. The V and J ends lost 2 bases and 6 bases, in that order; junction bases with no gene match: 12.

The CDR3: CASSVLDSGANTGELFF. Written as DNA, the CDR3 is TGTGCCAGCAGCGTCCTGGATAGCGGGGCGAACACCGGGGAGCTGTTTTTT. The gene calls are TRBV9 and TRBJ2-2; TRBD2 matches at 8 bases. The CDR3 extends over 17 amino acids. J was trimmed by 0 bases and V by 2 bases; bases with no gene match: 6. From germline, CDR1 is SGDLS and CDR2 YYNGEE.